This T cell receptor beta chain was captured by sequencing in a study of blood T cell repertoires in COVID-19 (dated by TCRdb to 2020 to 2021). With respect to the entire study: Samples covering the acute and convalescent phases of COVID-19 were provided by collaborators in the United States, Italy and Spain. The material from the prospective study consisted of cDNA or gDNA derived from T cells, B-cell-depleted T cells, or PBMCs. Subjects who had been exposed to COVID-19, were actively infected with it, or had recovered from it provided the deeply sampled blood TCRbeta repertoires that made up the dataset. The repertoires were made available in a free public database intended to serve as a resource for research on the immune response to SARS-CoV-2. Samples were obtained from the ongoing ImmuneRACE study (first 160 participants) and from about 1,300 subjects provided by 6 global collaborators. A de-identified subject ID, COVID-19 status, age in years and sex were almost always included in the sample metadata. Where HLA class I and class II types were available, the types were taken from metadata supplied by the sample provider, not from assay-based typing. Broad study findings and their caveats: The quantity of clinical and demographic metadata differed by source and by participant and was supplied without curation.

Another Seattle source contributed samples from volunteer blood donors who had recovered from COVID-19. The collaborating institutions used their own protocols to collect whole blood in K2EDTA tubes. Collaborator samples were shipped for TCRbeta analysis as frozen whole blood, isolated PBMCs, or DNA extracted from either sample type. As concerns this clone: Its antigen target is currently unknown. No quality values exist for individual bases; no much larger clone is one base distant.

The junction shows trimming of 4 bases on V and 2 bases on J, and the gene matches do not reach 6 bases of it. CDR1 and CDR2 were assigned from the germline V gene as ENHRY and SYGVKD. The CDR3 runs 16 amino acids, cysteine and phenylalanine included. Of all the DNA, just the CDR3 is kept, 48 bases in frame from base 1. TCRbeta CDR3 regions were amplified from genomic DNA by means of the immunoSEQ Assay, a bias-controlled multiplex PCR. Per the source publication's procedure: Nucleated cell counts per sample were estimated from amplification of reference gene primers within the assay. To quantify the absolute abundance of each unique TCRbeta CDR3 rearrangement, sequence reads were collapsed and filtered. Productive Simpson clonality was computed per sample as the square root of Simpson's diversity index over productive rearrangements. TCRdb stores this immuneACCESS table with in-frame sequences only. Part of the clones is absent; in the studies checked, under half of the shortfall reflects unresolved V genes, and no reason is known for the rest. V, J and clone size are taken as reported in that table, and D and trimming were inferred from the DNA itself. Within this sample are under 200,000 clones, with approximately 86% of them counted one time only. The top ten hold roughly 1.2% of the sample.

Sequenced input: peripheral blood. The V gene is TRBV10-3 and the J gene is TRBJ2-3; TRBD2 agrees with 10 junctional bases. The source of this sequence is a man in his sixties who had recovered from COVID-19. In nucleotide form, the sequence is TGTGCCATCAGTGGGCTAGCGGGGGAATACACAGATACGCAGTATTTT. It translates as CAISGLAGEYTDTQYF.